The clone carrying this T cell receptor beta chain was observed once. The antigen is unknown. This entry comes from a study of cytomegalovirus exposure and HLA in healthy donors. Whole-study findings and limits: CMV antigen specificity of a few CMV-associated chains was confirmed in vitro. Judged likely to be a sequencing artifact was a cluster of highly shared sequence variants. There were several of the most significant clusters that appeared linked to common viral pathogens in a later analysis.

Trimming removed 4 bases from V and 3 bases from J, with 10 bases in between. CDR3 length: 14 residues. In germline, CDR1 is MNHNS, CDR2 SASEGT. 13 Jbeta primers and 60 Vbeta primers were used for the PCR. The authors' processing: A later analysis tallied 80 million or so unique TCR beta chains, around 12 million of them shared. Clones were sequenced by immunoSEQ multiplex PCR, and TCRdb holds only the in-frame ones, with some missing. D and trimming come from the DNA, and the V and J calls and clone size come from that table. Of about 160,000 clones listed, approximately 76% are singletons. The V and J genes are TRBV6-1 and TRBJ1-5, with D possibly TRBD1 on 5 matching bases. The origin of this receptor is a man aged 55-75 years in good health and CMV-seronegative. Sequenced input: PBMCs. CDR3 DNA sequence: TGTGCCAGCAGTGCAGGGATCTACAATCAGCCCCAGCATTTT. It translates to CASSAGIYNQPQHF.